Presented here are 9 T cell receptor beta chains from one specimen sequenced in a study of OX40 agonist ivuxolimab in advanced cancers. Only in-frame clones appear in the TCRdb table, and some are missing; sequencing was by immunoSEQ multiplex PCR. The table records 60,000 to 65,000 clones, about 92% of them present only once. The sequenced sample was CD4+ or CD8+ T cells sorted from blood, obtained in a trial of the OX40 agonist ivuxolimab. All receptors derive from an adult with an advanced solid tumor such as melanoma, head and neck, liver or kidney cancer.

This rearrangement joins TRBV11-3 to TRBJ1-2; 7 nucleotides line up with TRBD1. V was clipped by 5 bases and J by 5 bases; unmatched bases: 11. CDR3 length equals 15 residues. Per germline, CDR1 SGHNT and CDR2 YENEEA. DNA of the CDR3: TGTGCCAGCAGCGCCGGGGGGTGGGGACAGTATGGCTACACCTTC. It yields the protein CASSAGGWGQYGYTF.

J is TRBJ2-5 and V is TRBV30; the D is unclear. The CDR3 is 13 amino acids. Trimming pared 5 bases from V and 7 bases from J, leaving 17 bases between. The germline gives CDR1 GTSNPN, CDR2 SVGIG (reference sequence). CDR3 in DNA: TGTGCCTGGGCGAAGTCGGGTGATGGGACCCAGTACTTC. Amino acid sequence: CAWAKSGDGTQYF.

This chain links TRBV7-3 with TRBJ1-1, with 8 bases matching TRBD1. V was pared by 5 bases and J by 2 bases, with 4 bases of the junction left unmatched. Germline V lookup: CDR1 SGHTA, CDR2 FQGTGA. The CDR3 runs 14 residues. In DNA, the CDR3 is TGTGCCAGCAGCCCCGGACAGGGAAACACTGAAGCTTTCTTT. Encoded protein: CASSPGQGNTEAFF.

V is TRBV30 and J is TRBJ1-1, with D unclear. The CDR3 runs 14 residues. V gave up 0 bases and J gave up 0 bases, with 8 bases separating them. CDR1 and CDR2 (germline): GTSNPN, SVGIG (reference sequence). CDR3 sequence: CAWSVWGLNTEAFF. CDR3 coding DNA: TGTGCCTGGAGTGTCTGGGGTCTGAACACTGAAGCTTTCTTT.

The chain joins TRBV5-6 to TRBJ2-5; D not certain. In germline, CDR1 is SGHDT, CDR2 YYEEEE. There are 14 residues in the CDR3. V shed 0 bases and J shed 1 base, with 7 bases lying between them. The CDR3 region has the DNA TGTGCCAGCAGCTTGGCCGGCAGCCAAGAGACCCAGTACTTC. The encoded protein is CASSLAGSQETQYF.

In its sample, this clone was seen once. The rearrangement uses TRBV6-5 and TRBJ2-1; D not resolved. Germline CDR1 is MNHEY and CDR2 is SVGAGI. V was shortened by 6 bases and J by 9 bases, with 21 bases between the two germline ends. This CDR3 is 15 amino acids long. CDR3 residues: CASSERLLARIEQFF. The CDR3 DNA reads TGTGCCAGCAGCGAACGTTTGCTTGCCCGGATTGAGCAGTTCTTC.

The J gene is TRBJ1-2, the V gene TRBV30; perhaps TRBD1 as D (5 bases). The CDR3 contains 12 residues. Trimming stripped 8 bases from V and 5 bases from J, with 15 bases between. Germline assignment: CDR1 GTSNPN and CDR2 SVGIG (reference sequence). The CDR3 DNA reads as TGTGCCGCCTACCCAGGGCCTTATGGCTACACCTTC. Translated: CAAYPGPYGYTF.

The table lists this clone with a count of one. V is TRBV5-6 and J is TRBJ2-2; D is unresolved. Between the trimmed V and J ends, which lost 2 bases and 3 bases, there was a span of 5 bases. The germline CDR1 and CDR2 sequences are SGHDT and YYEEEE. This CDR3 comprises 13 residues. The chain's CDR3 is CASSFMDTGELFF. CDR3 coding DNA: TGTGCCAGCAGCTTCATGGACACCGGGGAGCTGTTTTTT. The full variable domain, rest sourced from reference TRBV5-6 and TRBJ2-2, is DAGVTQSPTHLIKTRGQQVTLRCSPKSGHDTVSWYQQALGQGPQFIFQYYEEEERQRGNFPDRFSGHQFPNYSSELNVNALLLGDSALYLCASSFMDTGELFFGEGSRLTVL.

The chain has TRBV30 and TRBJ1-2; the match to TRBD1 covers 8 bases. The CDR3 has 15 residues. Germline-derived CDR1 and CDR2 are GTSNPN and SVGIG (reference sequence). Trimming removed 1 base from V and 8 bases from J; junction bases left unmatched: 12. This CDR3 reads CAWSDPETGAEGYTF. The CDR3 region has the DNA TGTGCCTGGAGTGACCCCGAGACAGGGGCGGAGGGCTACACCTTC.